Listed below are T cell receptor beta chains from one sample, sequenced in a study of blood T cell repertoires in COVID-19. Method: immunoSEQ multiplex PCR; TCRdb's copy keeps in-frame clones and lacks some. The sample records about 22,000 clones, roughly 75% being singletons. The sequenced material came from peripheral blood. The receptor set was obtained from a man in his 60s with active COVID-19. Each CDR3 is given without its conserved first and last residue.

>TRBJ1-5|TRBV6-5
ASSYLGEGQPQH
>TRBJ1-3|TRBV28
ASSRGQGVDTIY
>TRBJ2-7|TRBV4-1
ASSHVTGSYEQY
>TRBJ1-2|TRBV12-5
ASGLGRVFGYT
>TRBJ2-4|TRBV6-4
ASSDGGTGNIQY
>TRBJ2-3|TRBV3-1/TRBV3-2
ASSHLPGTVENTQY
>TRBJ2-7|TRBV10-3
ASLSGSLYEQY
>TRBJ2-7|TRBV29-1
SVVSRGESYYEQY
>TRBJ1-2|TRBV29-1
SVEVMVGRTGEDYGYT
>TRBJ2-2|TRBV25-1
ASSAARLAGITGELF
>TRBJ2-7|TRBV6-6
ASSPVGTSGYSSYEQY
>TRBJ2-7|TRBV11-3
ASSLRTGGVGSYEQY
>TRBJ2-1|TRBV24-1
ATSDRTSVSNEQF
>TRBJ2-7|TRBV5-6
ASSSTSYEQY
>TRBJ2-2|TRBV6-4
ASSSDRAAGELF
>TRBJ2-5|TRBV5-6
ASSPGTSGPETQY
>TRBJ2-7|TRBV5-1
ASSLQGYEQY
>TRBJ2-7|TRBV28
ASSSDRGTYEQY
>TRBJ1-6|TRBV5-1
ASSLSGGAGSPLH
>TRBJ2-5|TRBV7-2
ASSEIPAQY
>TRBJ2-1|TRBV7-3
ASGRQRNNEQF
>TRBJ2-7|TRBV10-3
AISEPGLAGKGYEQY